This T cell receptor (beta chain) was obtained from a study of CXCR3-negative and CXCR3-positive naive CD8 T cells. The CDR3 runs to 15 residues. The germline V gene has CDR1 SEHNR and CDR2 FQNEAQ (reference sequence). General study points: Naive subsets had comparable surface CD5; TCR strength was inferred from TRB CDR3 properties.

A remark on this clonotype: The antigen remains unidentified.

In preparing the TRB cDNA libraries, 5' RACE with UMI labels was used. TCRdb reanalyzed the 5' RACE reads and collapses them to one entry per CDR3 protein, without DNA. This repertoire includes around 57,000 distinct CDR3 sequences. This receptor was taken from a human donor in good health. Some clones in this sample may be carry-over from other donors' samples. The chain has TRBV7-9 and TRBJ2-7. Sequences were obtained from memory CD8+ T cells from blood. CDR3 protein: CASSLQISATYEQYF.